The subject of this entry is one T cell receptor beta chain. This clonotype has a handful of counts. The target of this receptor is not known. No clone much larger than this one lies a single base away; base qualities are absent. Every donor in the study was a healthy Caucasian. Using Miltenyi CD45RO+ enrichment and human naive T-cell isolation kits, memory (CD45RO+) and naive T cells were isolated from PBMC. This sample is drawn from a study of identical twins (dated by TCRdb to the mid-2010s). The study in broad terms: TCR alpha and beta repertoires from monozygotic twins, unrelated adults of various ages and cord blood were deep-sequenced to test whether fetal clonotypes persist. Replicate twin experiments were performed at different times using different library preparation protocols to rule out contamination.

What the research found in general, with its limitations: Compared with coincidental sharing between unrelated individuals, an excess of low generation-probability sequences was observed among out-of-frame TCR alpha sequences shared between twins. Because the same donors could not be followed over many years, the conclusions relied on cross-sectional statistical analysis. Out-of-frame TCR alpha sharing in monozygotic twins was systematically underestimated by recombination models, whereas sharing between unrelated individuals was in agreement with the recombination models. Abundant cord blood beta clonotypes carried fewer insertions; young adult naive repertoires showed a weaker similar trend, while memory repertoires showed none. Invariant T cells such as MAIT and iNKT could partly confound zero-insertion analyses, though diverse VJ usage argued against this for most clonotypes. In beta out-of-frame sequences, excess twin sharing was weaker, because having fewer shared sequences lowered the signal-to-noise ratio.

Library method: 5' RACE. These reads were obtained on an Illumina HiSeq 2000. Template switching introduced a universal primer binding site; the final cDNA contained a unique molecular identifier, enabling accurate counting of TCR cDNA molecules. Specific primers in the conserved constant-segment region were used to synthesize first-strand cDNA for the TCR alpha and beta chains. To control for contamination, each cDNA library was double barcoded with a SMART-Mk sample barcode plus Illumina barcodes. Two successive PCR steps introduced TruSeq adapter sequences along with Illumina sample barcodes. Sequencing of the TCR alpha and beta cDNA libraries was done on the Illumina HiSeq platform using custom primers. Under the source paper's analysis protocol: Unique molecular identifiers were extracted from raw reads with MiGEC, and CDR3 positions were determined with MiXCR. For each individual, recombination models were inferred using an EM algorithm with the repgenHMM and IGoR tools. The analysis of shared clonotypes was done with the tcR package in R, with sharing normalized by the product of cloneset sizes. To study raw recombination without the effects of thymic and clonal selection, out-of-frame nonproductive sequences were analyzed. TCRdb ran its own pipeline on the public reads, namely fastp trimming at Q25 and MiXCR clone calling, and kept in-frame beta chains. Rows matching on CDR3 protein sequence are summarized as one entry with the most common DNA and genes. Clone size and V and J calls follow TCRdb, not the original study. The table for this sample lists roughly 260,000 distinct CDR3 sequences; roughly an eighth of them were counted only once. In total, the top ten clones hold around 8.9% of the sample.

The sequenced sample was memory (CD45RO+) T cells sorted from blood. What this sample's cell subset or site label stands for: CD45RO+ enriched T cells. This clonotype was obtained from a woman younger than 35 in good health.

The sequenced DNA is TGTGCCAGCAGTTTATCCCGATGGGAGCAGTACTTC. It translates to CASSLSRWEQYF. The rearranged chain carries TRBV12-3 or TRBV12-4 and TRBJ2-7; the D gene is not confidently resolved. Trimming takes 2 bases from V and 7 bases from J, and the germline ends sit 9 bases apart. The CDR3 has 12 amino acids, counting the end cysteine and phenylalanine. CDR3 DNA is the only sequence kept; it has 36 bases, read in frame from the first base.